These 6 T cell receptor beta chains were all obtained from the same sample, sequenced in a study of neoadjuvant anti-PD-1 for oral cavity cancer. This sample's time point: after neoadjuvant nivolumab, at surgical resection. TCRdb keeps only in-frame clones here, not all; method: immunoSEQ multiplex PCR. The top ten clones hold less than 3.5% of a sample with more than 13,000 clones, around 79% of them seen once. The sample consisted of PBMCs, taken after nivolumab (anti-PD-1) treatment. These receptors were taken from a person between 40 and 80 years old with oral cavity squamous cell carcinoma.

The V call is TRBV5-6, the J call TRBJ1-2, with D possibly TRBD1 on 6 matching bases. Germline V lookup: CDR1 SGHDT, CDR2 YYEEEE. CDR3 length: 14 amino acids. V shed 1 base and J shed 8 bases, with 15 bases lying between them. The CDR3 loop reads CASSLSVGAGGYTF. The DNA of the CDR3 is TGTGCCAGCAGCTTGTCGGTGGGGGCGGGAGGCTACACCTTC.

The CDR3 DNA is TGTGCCAGCAGTGGGACAGGGACCTACGAGCAGTACTTC. Its translation is CASSGTGTYEQYF. This chain joins TRBV6-1 and TRBJ2-7; 8 positions match TRBD1. CDR1 is MNHNS and CDR2 is SASEGT in the germline V gene. This CDR3 is 13 amino acids long. V dropped 4 bases and J dropped 2; count of bases not matched to a gene: 1.

CDR3 DNA: TGCGCCAGCCAGATCTGGGAGGGCCCGGGTGAGCAGTTCTTC. It codes for CASQIWEGPGEQFF. The chain couples TRBV5-1 to TRBJ2-1; 7 bases are shared with TRBD2. Trimming at V came to 7 bases and at J to 9 bases, leaving 13 bases not matched to a gene. The length of the CDR3 is 14 residues. The germline V gene has CDR1 SGHRS and CDR2 YFSETQ.

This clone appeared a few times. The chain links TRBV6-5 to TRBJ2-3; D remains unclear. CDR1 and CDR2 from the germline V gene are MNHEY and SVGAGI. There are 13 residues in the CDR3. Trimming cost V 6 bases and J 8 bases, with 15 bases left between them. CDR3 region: CASRLDPLGTQYF. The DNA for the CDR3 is TGTGCCAGCAGACTCGACCCCCTTGGTACGCAGTATTTT.

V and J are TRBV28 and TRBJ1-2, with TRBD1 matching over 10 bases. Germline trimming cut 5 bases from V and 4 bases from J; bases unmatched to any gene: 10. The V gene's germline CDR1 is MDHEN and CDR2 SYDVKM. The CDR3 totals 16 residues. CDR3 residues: CASSHIRTGGGYGYTF. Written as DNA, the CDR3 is TGTGCCAGCAGTCACATCAGGACAGGGGGGGGCTATGGCTACACCTTC.

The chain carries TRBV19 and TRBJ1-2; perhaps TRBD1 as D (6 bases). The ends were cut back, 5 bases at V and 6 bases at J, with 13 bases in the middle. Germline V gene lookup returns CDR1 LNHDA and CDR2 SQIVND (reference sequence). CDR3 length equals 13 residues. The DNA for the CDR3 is TGTGCCAGTAGTCCTCGACAGGTCCATGGCTACACCTTC. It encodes CASSPRQVHGYTF.